The clone carrying this TCR beta chain showed up just once. The repertoire was sequenced with immunoSEQ multiplex PCR; TCRdb's copy has only in-frame clones and lacks some. The sample shows 150,000 to 200,000 clones, around 92% of them seen only once. The data belong to a study of T cell responses to AZD1222 COVID-19 vaccine. The V end was cut by 3 bases, the J end by 3 bases, with 12 bases between. Looked up from germline, CDR1 is MGHRA and CDR2 is YSYEKL. This CDR3 spans 14 amino acids. The clonotype originates from an adult in good health. The chain employs TRBV4-1 and TRBJ2-7; D gene uncertain. Sample: peripheral blood, taken on day 0 of AZD1222 vaccination. CDR3 sequence (DNA): TGCGCCAGCAGCCAGATCCCGATCGGCTACGAGCAGTACTTC. It encodes CASSQIPIGYEQYF.